This record covers a single TCR beta chain. The antigen is undetermined. TCRdb called the 5' RACE reads again in MiXCR, with one record for every CDR3 protein. The table lists about 660,000 distinct CDR3 sequences, around 8.6% of them singletons. This specimen belongs to a study of identical twins. Study-wide findings and caveats: Excess twin sharing in beta out-of-frame sequences was weaker. Model-predicted out-of-frame TCR alpha sharing fell below observed values in monozygotic twins. Conclusions were drawn cross-sectionally by statistical analysis, without following the same donors. Within cord blood, abundant beta clonotypes carried fewer insertions, but memory repertoires showed no such trend.

Germline CDR1 and CDR2: SQVTM and ANQGSEA. The V end was cut by 6 bases, the J end by 2 bases, with 15 bases between. This CDR3 has 14 amino acids. Separately, the same data were catalogued under a study of yellow fever vaccine responses in identical twins.

The receptor was isolated from a woman aged 18-29 years in good health. V usage is TRBV29-1 and J usage is TRBJ2-3, with D possibly matching TRBD2 (6 bases). What was sequenced was PBMCs. CDR3 in DNA: TGCAGCGTCCTGACTAGAGGGCCCACAGATACGCAGTATTTT. It yields the protein CSVLTRGPTDTQYF.